Listed here are 17 T cell receptor beta chains from one sample, sequenced in a study of shared clonotypes between healthy human individuals. The protocol was immunoSEQ multiplex PCR, while the TCRdb copy is restricted to in-frame clones and leaves out a portion. The profile shows around 2.1 million clones, around 95% of them singletons. The sample was naive CD4+ T cells sorted from blood. The subset was: CD45RA+ positively selected. The source is a man younger than 35 in good health.

This chain joins TRBV6-5 and TRBJ1-1, with D maybe TRBD1 (6 bases). In germline, CDR1 is MNHEY, CDR2 SVGAGI. This CDR3 spans 14 amino acids. Between the trimmed V and J ends, which lost 7 bases and 5 bases, there was a span of 17 bases. Written as DNA, the CDR3 is TGTGCCAGCATCCCGTCTGGGGGCCCTACTGAAGCTTTCTTT. It translates to CASIPSGGPTEAFF.

The rearrangement links TRBV19 to TRBJ1-6; 8 nucleotides agree with TRBD1. The junction had 6 bases not matched to a gene; V was cut back by 6 bases and J by 8 bases. The length of the CDR3 is 14 residues. Germline lookup yields CDR1 LNHDA and CDR2 SQIVND (reference sequence). The CDR3, as DNA: TGTGCCAGTAGGACGGACAGGGTAGATTCACCCCTCCACTTT. Amino acid sequence: CASRTDRVDSPLHF.

This clone appeared a single time. The gene calls are TRBV5-1 and TRBJ1-1, with D possibly matching TRBD1 (5 bases). The CDR3 has 15 amino acids. Trimming took off 4 bases at V and 3 bases at J, with 16 bases between the two ends. Germline CDR1 is SGHRS and CDR2 is YFSETQ. The DNA for the CDR3 is TGCGCCAGCAGCCCCGAGGGGTTGGGGTACACTGAAGCTTTCTTT. This translates into CASSPEGLGYTEAFF.

The V gene is TRBV5-4, the J gene TRBJ2-7; 9 bases are a match to TRBD2. The CDR3 has 17 residues. Trimming cost V 0 bases and J 1 base; bases outside gene matches: 8. The germline gives CDR1 SGHNT, CDR2 YYREEE (reference sequence). The CDR3 loop is CASSLGVAGVSSYEQYF. For the CDR3, the DNA is TGTGCCAGCAGCTTGGGGGTAGCGGGGGTGTCGTCCTACGAGCAGTACTTC.

The chain carries TRBV10-3 and TRBJ2-1; the D is unclear. The CDR3 has 12 amino acids. Germline V gene sequence: CDR1 ENHRY, CDR2 SYGVKD. Trimming left V 3 bases short and J 6 bases short, with 6 bases between. The chain's CDR3 is CAISDSSNEQFF. CDR3 bases: TGTGCCATCAGTGACTCGTCCAATGAGCAGTTCTTC.

The chain links TRBV7-9 to TRBJ2-3; D unresolved. The CDR3 has 18 amino acids. The germline V gene has CDR1 SEHNR and CDR2 FQNEAQ (reference sequence). The V gene lost 1 base and the J gene lost 0 bases, with 17 bases spanning the gap. The CDR3 region has the DNA TGTGCCAGCAGCTTAGGCCTTCTCATTGTTACGAGCACAGATACGCAGTATTTT. As protein: CASSLGLLIVTSTDTQYF.

V gene TRBV7-2 combines with J gene TRBJ2-1; the match to TRBD2 covers 7 bases. CDR3 size: 14 residues. Germline loops: CDR1 SGHTA, CDR2 FQGNSA. V trimming: 2 bases; J trimming: 9 bases; junction bases outside the gene matches: 7. CDR3 bases: TGTGCCAGCAGCTTAAGTGGACTAGTTGGTGAGCAGTTCTTC. It translates to CASSLSGLVGEQFF.

This clone was found once. This sequence joins TRBV5-1 and TRBJ2-5; D is unclear. V lost 0 bases and J 2 bases, leaving 11 bases between the germline ends. The length of the CDR3 is 15 residues. CDR1 SGHRS and CDR2 YFSETQ come from the germline V gene. The CDR3 sequence is CASSLDGRKQETQYF. The CDR3 DNA reads as TGCGCCAGCAGCTTGGACGGGCGGAAGCAAGAGACCCAGTACTTC.

The chain combines TRBV2 with TRBJ2-5; 8 nucleotides line up with TRBD2. V shed 7 bases, J shed 4 bases, and the junction held 8 bases outside the gene matches. Germline V gives CDR1 SNHLY, CDR2 FYNNEI. The length of the CDR3 is 14 residues. The CDR3 protein is CASTNGGVGETQYF. CDR3 DNA sequence: TGTGCCAGCACCAACGGGGGGGTTGGAGAGACCCAGTACTTC.

The chain is built from TRBV19 and TRBJ1-5; the match to TRBD1 covers 9 bases. Germline CDR1 reads LNHDA; CDR2 reads SQIVND (reference sequence). The CDR3 length is 17 residues. V shed 4 bases, J shed 4 bases, and the junction held 11 bases outside the gene matches. The CDR3 spells CASSTNSGTGKNQPQHF. In DNA, the CDR3 is TGTGCCAGTAGTACCAACTCCGGGACAGGGAAAAATCAGCCCCAGCATTTT.

The chain combines TRBV5-6 with TRBJ1-3; 8 nucleotides align to TRBD1. Per the germline V gene, CDR1 is SGHDT and CDR2 is YYEEEE. The CDR3 runs 14 residues. Trimming removed 4 bases from V and 2 bases from J; junction bases left unmatched: 2. CDR3 region: CASSTTGAGNTIYF. The CDR3 region has the DNA TGTGCCAGCAGCACGACAGGGGCTGGAAACACCATATATTTT.

This clone appeared a single time. The same CDR3 arises from other DNA sequences in this sample as well. V is TRBV6-5 and J is TRBJ1-4; D uncertain. Germline V gene lookup returns CDR1 MNHEY and CDR2 SVGAGI. Trimming took off 6 bases at V and 0 bases at J, with 11 bases between the two ends. CDR3 length: 15 residues. CDR3 in DNA: TGTGCCAGCAGCCCCGGAGGCGCAACTAATGAAAAACTGTTTTTT. Encoded protein: CASSPGGATNEKLFF.

The chain employs TRBV28 and TRBJ1-5; tentative D call: TRBD1 (6 bases). The CDR3 is 16 residues long. Trimming shortened V by 6 bases and J by 4 bases, and 19 bases separated the two germline ends. Germline values: CDR1 MDHEN, CDR2 SYDVKM. For the CDR3, the DNA is TGTGCCAGCAGAGGTACCGGGACATCTAGGAATCAGCCCCAGCATTTT. Amino acids: CASRGTGTSRNQPQHF.

The rearrangement uses TRBV19 and TRBJ1-2, with D unclear. CDR1 and CDR2 (germline): LNHDA, SQIVND (reference sequence). V shed 4 bases and J shed 8 bases, with 14 bases lying between them. The CDR3 consists of 13 residues. The CDR3 region is CASSTSSSGGYTF. Here the CDR3 DNA reads TGTGCCAGTAGTACCTCGTCAAGCGGAGGCTACACCTTC.

As to this clone: This CDR3 is also generated by other DNA sequences in the sample. The V call is TRBV5-1, the J call TRBJ2-7; D remains unclear. This CDR3 is 13 amino acids long. Germline V gene sequence: CDR1 SGHRS, CDR2 YFSETQ. Trimming took off 0 bases at V and 3 bases at J, with 7 bases between the two ends. CDR3 residues: CASSLEPGYEQYF. In DNA form, the CDR3 reads TGCGCCAGCAGCTTGGAGCCGGGCTACGAGCAGTACTTC.

The chain combines TRBV15 with TRBJ2-1; D may be TRBD2 (5 bases). The V gene lost 5 bases and the J gene lost 6 bases, with 11 bases spanning the gap. There are 13 residues in the CDR3. Germline CDR1 and CDR2: LNHNV and YYDKDF (reference sequence). Written as DNA, the CDR3 is TGTGCCACCAGCGATCTAGCTCCCAATGAGCAGTTCTTC. Its protein product is CATSDLAPNEQFF.

With regard to this clone: This sample includes further DNA sequences coding for the same CDR3. V and J are TRBV7-2 and TRBJ1-2; D gene unclear. The CDR3 totals 11 residues. The germline CDR1 and CDR2 sequences are SGHTA and FQGNSA. Trimming shortened V by 3 bases and J by 5 bases, and 4 bases separated the two germline ends. Here the CDR3 reads CASSFLYGYTF. The CDR3 bases are TGTGCCAGCAGCTTTTTGTATGGCTACACCTTC.